The clone carrying this T cell receptor beta chain was observed at least ten times. There are 16 residues in the CDR3. Deletions cut 3 bases from V and 3 bases from J, with 17 bases between. Noted time point: newly diagnosed GD, antithyroid drugs for less than 3 months. The TCR library was made from RNA extracted from PBMCs. Relying on iRepertoire HTBI primers and Arm-PCR of CDR3 regions, the team built TCR beta libraries. TCRdb re-analysed the multiplex PCR reads in MiXCR, keeping a single row per CDR3 protein. The table has some 330,000 distinct CDR3 sequences, roughly 10% seen once. This entry belongs to a study of regulatory T cells in long-lasting Graves disease. The sample was also linked to a second study, of T cells in Graves' hyperthyroidism and ophthalmopathy.

The chain recombines TRBV12-3 or TRBV12-4 with TRBJ1-1; the D gene is possibly TRBD1 (6 bases). This sequence was found in a woman in her late teens or twenties with Graves disease. The input for sequencing was peripheral blood mononuclear cells (PBMCs), taken at new diagnosis, from a patient treated with antithyroid drugs. The CDR3 DNA reads as TGTGCCAGCAGTTTCTGGGCAGGGGCTCTGGACACTGAAGCTTTCTTT. Its protein is CASSFWAGALDTEAFF.